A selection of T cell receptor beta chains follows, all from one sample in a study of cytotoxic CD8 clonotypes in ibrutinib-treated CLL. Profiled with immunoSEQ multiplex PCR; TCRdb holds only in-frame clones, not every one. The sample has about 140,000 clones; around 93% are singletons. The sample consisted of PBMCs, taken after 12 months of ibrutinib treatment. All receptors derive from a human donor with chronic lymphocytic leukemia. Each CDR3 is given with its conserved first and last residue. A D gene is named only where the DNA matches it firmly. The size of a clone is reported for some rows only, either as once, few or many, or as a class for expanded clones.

CDR3nt: TGTGCCAGCAGCCGCGGGACTAGCGGGCAAGAGACCCAGTACTTC
CDR3aa: CASSRGTSGQETQYF
v_gene: TRBV7-3
abundance: NA
d_gene: TRBD2
j_gene: TRBJ2-5

CDR3nt: TGTGCCAGGGGGGGTTCGGACAGTAATGAAAAACTGTTTTTT
CDR3aa: CARGGSDSNEKLFF
v_gene: TRBV2
abundance: NA
d_gene: NA
j_gene: TRBJ1-4

CDR3nt: TGTGCCACCCCGGGCGACTCTGGGGCCAACGTCCTGACTTTC
CDR3aa: CATPGDSGANVLTF
v_gene: TRBV28
abundance: NA
d_gene: NA
j_gene: TRBJ2-6

CDR3nt: TGCGCCAGCAGCTCGGGAGGGCGCGGGGCCAACGTCCTGACTTTC
CDR3aa: CASSSGGRGANVLTF
v_gene: TRBV5-1
abundance: NA
d_gene: TRBD2
j_gene: TRBJ2-6

CDR3nt: TGTGCCAGCAGCCCGGTCCAGGGCTCCCACGAGCAGTACTTC
CDR3aa: CASSPVQGSHEQYF
v_gene: TRBV7-3
abundance: few
d_gene: NA
j_gene: TRBJ2-7

CDR3nt: TGTGCCAGCAGTTTTGGGGGGAGGGCGTCTAATGAGCAGTTCTTC
CDR3aa: CASSFGGRASNEQFF
v_gene: TRBV28
abundance: NA
d_gene: TRBD2
j_gene: TRBJ2-1

CDR3nt: TGTGCCAGCAGCGTAGGGACTAGCGGGACCAAAAACATTCAGTACTTC
CDR3aa: CASSVGTSGTKNIQYF
v_gene: TRBV9
abundance: NA
d_gene: TRBD2
j_gene: TRBJ2-4

CDR3nt: TGTGCCAGCTCACCAGGGACAGGGGCGACCTACGAGCAGTACTTC
CDR3aa: CASSPGTGATYEQYF
v_gene: TRBV18
abundance: once
d_gene: TRBD1
j_gene: TRBJ2-7

CDR3nt: TGCGCCAGCAGCTTGGAAGCAGGGCGCTCTGGAAACACCATATATTTT
CDR3aa: CASSLEAGRSGNTIYF
v_gene: TRBV5-1
abundance: NA
d_gene: NA
j_gene: TRBJ1-3

CDR3nt: TGTGCCAGCAAAAAAGGGACTAACACAGATACGCAGTATTTT
CDR3aa: CASKKGTNTDTQYF
v_gene: TRBV21-1
abundance: NA
d_gene: NA
j_gene: TRBJ2-3

CDR3nt: TGTGCCAGCAGCTTAGGGACCCTAGGAAACACCATATATTTT
CDR3aa: CASSLGTLGNTIYF
v_gene: TRBV5-4
abundance: NA
d_gene: NA
j_gene: TRBJ1-3

CDR3nt: TGTGCCAGCCTTCCCCCCGGGACTAGCGGGAGAAGCTCCTACGAGCAGTACTTC
CDR3aa: CASLPPGTSGRSSYEQYF
v_gene: TRBV28
abundance: NA
d_gene: TRBD2
j_gene: TRBJ2-7

CDR3nt: TGCGCCAGCACTGGGCTAGCGGGAGGTACCGGGGAGCTGTTTTTT
CDR3aa: CASTGLAGGTGELFF
v_gene: TRBV5-1
abundance: NA
d_gene: TRBD2
j_gene: TRBJ2-2

CDR3nt: TGTGCCAGCAGCTATCATGACAGGGGGCCAGATACGCAGTATTTT
CDR3aa: CASSYHDRGPDTQYF
v_gene: TRBV7-9
abundance: NA
d_gene: TRBD1
j_gene: TRBJ2-3

CDR3nt: TGTGCCAGCAGCTTAGGACCGGGACTAGCGGGCTGGGATGAGCAGTTCTTC
CDR3aa: CASSLGPGLAGWDEQFF
v_gene: TRBV7-8
abundance: NA
d_gene: TRBD2
j_gene: TRBJ2-1

CDR3nt: TGTGCCAGCAGCGCTGACAGTCATCAGCCCCAGCATTTT
CDR3aa: CASSADSHQPQHF
v_gene: TRBV6-4
abundance: few
d_gene: NA
j_gene: TRBJ1-5

CDR3nt: TGTGCCATCAGTGAGTCGAAGGCGGGACATGAGACCCAGTACTTC
CDR3aa: CAISESKAGHETQYF
v_gene: TRBV10-3
abundance: NA
d_gene: NA
j_gene: TRBJ2-5

CDR3nt: TGCGCCAGCAGCTTGCGACTAGCGGGAGAACCTGGCGAGCAGTACTTC
CDR3aa: CASSLRLAGEPGEQYF
v_gene: TRBV5-1
abundance: once
d_gene: TRBD2
j_gene: TRBJ2-7

CDR3nt: TGTGCCAGTAGTATCGTAGGGGGCGCATTCCCGAACACCGGGGAGCTGTTTTTT
CDR3aa: CASSIVGGAFPNTGELFF
v_gene: TRBV19
abundance: NA
d_gene: TRBD1
j_gene: TRBJ2-2

CDR3nt: TGTGCCAGTACCAAGGGGCAACTCGGGGCCAACGTCCTGACTTTC
CDR3aa: CASTKGQLGANVLTF
v_gene: TRBV19
abundance: NA
d_gene: NA
j_gene: TRBJ2-6

CDR3nt: TGTGCCAGCAGCGTAGTGGGGGACAGAGAAGAGACCCAGTACTTC
CDR3aa: CASSVVGDREETQYF
v_gene: TRBV9
abundance: NA
d_gene: TRBD1
j_gene: TRBJ2-5

CDR3nt: TGTGCCTGGAAGGACAGAGGTAATTCACCCCTCCACTTT
CDR3aa: CAWKDRGNSPLHF
v_gene: TRBV30
abundance: NA
d_gene: NA
j_gene: TRBJ1-6

CDR3nt: TGTGCCAGCAGCTTGACCAGACAGGGATCTGGGGCCAACGTCCTGACTTTC
CDR3aa: CASSLTRQGSGANVLTF
v_gene: TRBV5-8
abundance: NA
d_gene: TRBD1
j_gene: TRBJ2-6

CDR3nt: TGTGCCAGCAGTTACTCGGAGGGACTAGGTTCCGGGGAGCTGTTTTTT
CDR3aa: CASSYSEGLGSGELFF
v_gene: TRBV6-5
abundance: NA
d_gene: TRBD2
j_gene: TRBJ2-2

CDR3nt: TGTGCCAGCAGTCTCGACCTTTATGGCTACACCTTC
CDR3aa: CASSLDLYGYTF
v_gene: TRBV28
abundance: once
d_gene: NA
j_gene: TRBJ1-2

CDR3nt: TGTGCCACCACCCATCCTCCGGGACAGGGACTAGCGGGAGTCGGGAACACCGGGGAGCTGTTTTTT
CDR3aa: CATTHPPGQGLAGVGNTGELFF
v_gene: TRBV15
abundance: NA
d_gene: TRBD2
j_gene: TRBJ2-2

CDR3nt: TGCAGCGTTGGACACAATGAGCAGTTCTTC
CDR3aa: CSVGHNEQFF
v_gene: TRBV29-1
abundance: NA
d_gene: NA
j_gene: TRBJ2-1

CDR3nt: TGTGCCAGCAGCTTAGCGGGGGACCAGCCCCAGCATTTT
CDR3aa: CASSLAGDQPQHF
v_gene: TRBV7-8
abundance: NA
d_gene: NA
j_gene: TRBJ1-5

CDR3nt: TGTGCCAGCAGTTTGCGACAGGCTCCTGAAGCTTTCTTT
CDR3aa: CASSLRQAPEAFF
v_gene: TRBV28
abundance: NA
d_gene: NA
j_gene: TRBJ1-1

CDR3nt: TGTGCCAGCGACGAACAGGGCGTGACTTTCTTT
CDR3aa: CASDEQGVTFF
v_gene: TRBV28
abundance: once
d_gene: NA
j_gene: TRBJ1-1

CDR3nt: TGTGCCAGCAGTTTAGGTGCCGGGAAACCCCAGCATTTT
CDR3aa: CASSLGAGKPQHF
v_gene: TRBV27
abundance: few
d_gene: NA
j_gene: TRBJ1-5

CDR3nt: TGTGCCAGCAGCCTCCAGGTGGGCGTCGAGAGACCGTACTTC
CDR3aa: CASSLQVGVERPYF
v_gene: TRBV7-9
abundance: NA
d_gene: NA
j_gene: TRBJ2-7

CDR3nt: TGTGCCAGCAGCCCTGGCGGAGTCACAGATACGCAGTATTTT
CDR3aa: CASSPGGVTDTQYF
v_gene: TRBV6-5
abundance: once
d_gene: NA
j_gene: TRBJ2-3

CDR3nt: TGTGCCAGCAGCTTGTTTGGACCCTACGAGCAGTACTTC
CDR3aa: CASSLFGPYEQYF
v_gene: TRBV5-6
abundance: NA
d_gene: NA
j_gene: TRBJ2-7

CDR3nt: TGCGCCAGCAGCTCCGGCAGGGGTGAGGAGACCCAGTACTTC
CDR3aa: CASSSGRGEETQYF
v_gene: TRBV5-1
abundance: NA
d_gene: NA
j_gene: TRBJ2-5

CDR3nt: TGTGCCAGCGGACCAGGGGTAGCCTCCGGGGAGCTGTTTTTT
CDR3aa: CASGPGVASGELFF
v_gene: TRBV5-4
abundance: NA
d_gene: NA
j_gene: TRBJ2-2

CDR3nt: TGTGCCAGCACCGACGGCTCCTACGAGCAGTACTTC
CDR3aa: CASTDGSYEQYF
v_gene: TRBV2
abundance: NA
d_gene: NA
j_gene: TRBJ2-7

CDR3nt: TGTGCCAGCAGTTACGGACTAGCGGGCGGCCAGGGGGAGCTGTTTTTT
CDR3aa: CASSYGLAGGQGELFF
v_gene: TRBV28
abundance: NA
d_gene: TRBD2
j_gene: TRBJ2-2

CDR3nt: TGTGCCAGCTCCCGAGCGGGGCAGGAAGACATTCAGTACTTC
CDR3aa: CASSRAGQEDIQYF
v_gene: TRBV5-4
abundance: NA
d_gene: TRBD2
j_gene: TRBJ2-4

CDR3nt: TGTGCCAGCAGCCAAACTGGGGCGCGAGGTGAGCAGTTCTTC
CDR3aa: CASSQTGARGEQFF
v_gene: TRBV7-3
abundance: NA
d_gene: NA
j_gene: TRBJ2-1

CDR3nt: TGCAGCGTGGACAGGGGGTCTAACTATGGCTACACCTTC
CDR3aa: CSVDRGSNYGYTF
v_gene: TRBV29-1
abundance: NA
d_gene: TRBD1
j_gene: TRBJ1-2

CDR3nt: TGTGCCAGCAGCCGTGGTAGCTCTGGGGCCAACGTCCTGACTTTC
CDR3aa: CASSRGSSGANVLTF
v_gene: TRBV11-3
abundance: NA
d_gene: NA
j_gene: TRBJ2-6

CDR3nt: TGTGCCAGCAGCTTAGGGAGGGACAGGGTCTACGAGCAGTACTTC
CDR3aa: CASSLGRDRVYEQYF
v_gene: TRBV7-9
abundance: NA
d_gene: TRBD1
j_gene: TRBJ2-7

CDR3nt: TGTGCCAGCAGACCGGGACTAGCGAATTCCTACGAGCAGTACTTC
CDR3aa: CASRPGLANSYEQYF
v_gene: TRBV2
abundance: NA
d_gene: TRBD2
j_gene: TRBJ2-7

CDR3nt: TGTGCCAGCAGCCATGGAACAGGGCGGTACGAGCAGTACTTC
CDR3aa: CASSHGTGRYEQYF
v_gene: TRBV14
abundance: NA
d_gene: NA
j_gene: TRBJ2-7

CDR3nt: TGCAGCGTTCCTACTACTAGCGGGACCTACAATGAGCAGTTCTTC
CDR3aa: CSVPTTSGTYNEQFF
v_gene: TRBV29-1
abundance: NA
d_gene: TRBD2
j_gene: TRBJ2-1

CDR3nt: TGTGCCAGTCTCCTCGCGGGGGGAGATAAGGAGACCCAGTACTTC
CDR3aa: CASLLAGGDKETQYF
v_gene: TRBV28
abundance: NA
d_gene: TRBD2
j_gene: TRBJ2-5

CDR3nt: TGTGCCAGCTCACCAGGTGACAGGGCGGTGACTGAAGCTTTCTTT
CDR3aa: CASSPGDRAVTEAFF
v_gene: TRBV18
abundance: NA
d_gene: TRBD1
j_gene: TRBJ1-1

CDR3nt: TGTGCCACCGGGACTTCGACAGCCTACAATGAGCAGTTCTTC
CDR3aa: CATGTSTAYNEQFF
v_gene: TRBV15
abundance: NA
d_gene: NA
j_gene: TRBJ2-1

CDR3nt: TGCGCCAGCAGCGCCGGACAGTCCTACGAGCAGTACTTC
CDR3aa: CASSAGQSYEQYF
v_gene: TRBV10-1
abundance: NA
d_gene: NA
j_gene: TRBJ2-7

CDR3nt: TGTGCCAGCAGGCGGACAGGGGATAGCAATGAGCAGTTCTTC
CDR3aa: CASRRTGDSNEQFF
v_gene: TRBV28
abundance: NA
d_gene: TRBD1
j_gene: TRBJ2-1

CDR3nt: TGTGCCAGCAGCTTCAAGGGACTAGCCCGCGAGCAGTACTTC
CDR3aa: CASSFKGLAREQYF
v_gene: TRBV4-2
abundance: NA
d_gene: TRBD2
j_gene: TRBJ2-7

CDR3nt: TGTGCCAGTAGTCCTAGGTCGTCCGGGGTGCAGTTCTTC
CDR3aa: CASSPRSSGVQFF
v_gene: TRBV19
abundance: NA
d_gene: NA
j_gene: TRBJ2-1

CDR3nt: TGTGCCAGCAGTTCCCTGCCTCCCGAGGAGGTTACGCAGTATTTT
CDR3aa: CASSSLPPEEVTQYF
v_gene: TRBV6-5
abundance: NA
d_gene: NA
j_gene: TRBJ2-3

CDR3nt: TGTGCCAGCAGCCCTAAGCGGGAGTTGTACAATGAGCAGTTCTTC
CDR3aa: CASSPKRELYNEQFF
v_gene: TRBV7-2
abundance: NA
d_gene: TRBD2
j_gene: TRBJ2-1

CDR3nt: TGTGCCAGTAGCCAGACAGGGGGCGATCAGCCCCAGCATTTT
CDR3aa: CASSQTGGDQPQHF
v_gene: TRBV19
abundance: few
d_gene: TRBD1
j_gene: TRBJ1-5

CDR3nt: TGCGCCAGCAGTCGCGAGCGCACAGGGGATGGCTACACCTTC
CDR3aa: CASSRERTGDGYTF
v_gene: TRBV4-3
abundance: few
d_gene: TRBD1
j_gene: TRBJ1-2

CDR3nt: TGTGCCAGCTCACCAACTGGACAGGGCAGCATTCAGTACTTC
CDR3aa: CASSPTGQGSIQYF
v_gene: TRBV18
abundance: NA
d_gene: TRBD1
j_gene: TRBJ2-4

CDR3nt: TGTGCCAGCAGTTTACCCGACCGGGCGGACTATGGCTACACCTTC
CDR3aa: CASSLPDRADYGYTF
v_gene: TRBV28
abundance: NA
d_gene: NA
j_gene: TRBJ1-2

CDR3nt: TGTGCCAGTAGTGTCGGACGGTTGAACACTGAAGCTTTCTTT
CDR3aa: CASSVGRLNTEAFF
v_gene: TRBV19
abundance: NA
d_gene: NA
j_gene: TRBJ1-1